These T cell receptor beta chains were read from a single sample in a study of vaccination effects on CD4 cells after COVID-19. The antigens these receptors bind are not known. Clones were sequenced by immunoSEQ multiplex PCR, and TCRdb holds only the in-frame ones, with some missing. The sample shows about 37,000 clones, 60% to 75% of them seen only once. Source: CD4+ T cells from PBMCs cultured without peptide, taken before COVID-19 vaccination. These TCRs come from a human donor who received a COVID-19 vaccine. The CDR3 runs from the conserved cysteine through the conserved F or W. Each record gives: V gene, D gene, CDR3 protein. A D gene is named only where the DNA matches it firmly.

TRBV2	.	CASSPTTYSYEQYF
TRBV5-1	TRBD2	CASSLASLSSGIQETQYF
TRBV4-2	.	CASSQVERGSYNEQFF
TRBV5-4	.	CASSFSYGTEAFF
TRBV7-3	.	CASSEPPINEQFF
TRBV5-4	TRBD1	CASSLGTGDGEAFF
TRBV12-1	.	CASSLLAGTSTDTQYF
TRBV27	.	CASSLLGAGRVGAFF
TRBV5-1	.	CASSSGEPNEKLFF
TRBV5-1	TRBD1	CASSFEPGQGAVGYTF
TRBV2	.	CASSDGGRTEAFF
TRBV7-2	.	CASSSVARHPSYEQYF
TRBV7-3	.	CASSFGGAYNEQFF
TRBV5-1	TRBD2	CASSSGGRTDTQYF
TRBV3-1/TRBV3-2	TRBD2	CASSQDSSGASYEQYF
TRBV28	.	CASSLSGVGEKLFF
TRBV27	.	CASTTGTGIHTF
TRBV6-5	TRBD1	CASRQGAGEQYF
TRBV19	.	CASSTQGGNTEAFF
TRBV6-5	.	CASGEYQPQHF
TRBV7-6	.	CASSLLGQGLRNEQFF
TRBV5-6	.	CASSPMTGLGQFF
TRBV7-9	TRBD2	CASLAGGAYNEQFF
TRBV6-1	.	CASSEGTANSPLHF
TRBV5-8	.	CASSWDILGKNIQYF
TRBV11-2	.	CASSLVGGTNEKLFF
TRBV5-4	TRBD2	CASSLGTSGSYNEQFF
TRBV29-1	.	CSVDSRLAVDGYTF
TRBV28	.	CASSNVQGTGANVLTF
TRBV18	TRBD1	CASSLTGGRNQPQHF
TRBV14	TRBD2	CASSQLAGDPKQETQYF
TRBV19	TRBD1	CASSPGQASGANVLTF
TRBV6-5	.	CASSKTSGVPHEQYF
TRBV6-4	.	CASSDLAAREQFF
TRBV12-3/TRBV12-4	.	CASRTTGSDTQYF
TRBV24-1	.	CATSDLGGRNEQFF
TRBV12-3/TRBV12-4	.	CASTSGGTQYF
TRBV7-2	.	CASSLDSGLADTQYF
TRBV30	.	CAWRTTGGYTF
TRBV9	.	CASSVGGLQGRTEAFF
TRBV6-5	.	CASRSGLSNSPLHF
TRBV6-4	.	CASSDQFRGGYTF
TRBV28	.	CASSLSRLGRGGYTF
TRBV6-4	TRBD2	CARVGGSSSYEQYF
TRBV18	.	CASSPPGPSRAQETQYF
TRBV18	.	CASSPGSETYEQYF
TRBV4-3	.	CASSQVGRNYGYTF
TRBV5-4	.	CASSLSNEQFF
TRBV30	.	CAWSVFADTQYF